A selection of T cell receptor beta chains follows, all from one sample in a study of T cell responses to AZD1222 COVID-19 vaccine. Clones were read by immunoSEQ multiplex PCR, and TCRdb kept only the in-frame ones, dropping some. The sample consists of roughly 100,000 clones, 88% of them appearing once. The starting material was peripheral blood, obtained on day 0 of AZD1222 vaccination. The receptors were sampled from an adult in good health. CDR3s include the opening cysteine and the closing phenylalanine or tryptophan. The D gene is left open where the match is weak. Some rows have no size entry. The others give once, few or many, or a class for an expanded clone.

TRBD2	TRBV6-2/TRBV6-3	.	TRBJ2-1	TGTGCCAGCAGTTATCGAGCGGGAGGCAACCCCCGCTACAATGAGCAGTTCTTC	CASSYRAGGNPRYNEQFF
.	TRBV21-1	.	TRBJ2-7	TGTGCCAGCAGCCTCGGGACAGGGGGCTACGAGCAGTACTTC	CASSLGTGGYEQYF
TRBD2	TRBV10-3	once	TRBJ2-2	TGTGCCATCAGTGGGACTAGCGGGAGATTCTCCGGGGAGCTGTTTTTT	CAISGTSGRFSGELFF
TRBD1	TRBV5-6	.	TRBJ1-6	TGTGCCAGCAGCTGGACAGGGACCTCACCCCTCCACTTT	CASSWTGTSPLHF
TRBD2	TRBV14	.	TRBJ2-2	TGTGCCAGCAGCCCAGGGACTAGCGGGAGGAGGTACACCGGGGAGCTGTTTTTT	CASSPGTSGRRYTGELFF
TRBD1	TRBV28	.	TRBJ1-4	TGTGCCAGCAGTTTTAGGGGGCTGACTAATGAAAAACTGTTTTTT	CASSFRGLTNEKLFF
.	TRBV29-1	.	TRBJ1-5	TGCAGCGTTGGTTGGGAAAATCAGCCCCAGCATTTT	CSVGWENQPQHF
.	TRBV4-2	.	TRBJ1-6	TGTGCCAGCAGCCCCACCCAGGGTTCACCCCTCCACTTT	CASSPTQGSPLHF
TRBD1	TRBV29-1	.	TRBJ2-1	TGCAGCGCCCGGGACAGGGGGTCGAATGAGCAGTTCTTC	CSARDRGSNEQFF
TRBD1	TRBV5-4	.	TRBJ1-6	TGTGCCAGCAGCCAACAGGGGGCGCAGAATTCACCCCTCCACTTT	CASSQQGAQNSPLHF
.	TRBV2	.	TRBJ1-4	TGTGCCAGCAGCCTGGAGACAGGCCGTAATGAAAAACTGTTTTTT	CASSLETGRNEKLFF
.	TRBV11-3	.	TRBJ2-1	TGTGCCAGCAGCTTTAGGGCTGACCCGAGATACAATGAGCAGTTCTTC	CASSFRADPRYNEQFF
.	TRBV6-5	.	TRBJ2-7	TGTGCCAGCAACCCACAGGGAACCTACGAGCAGTACTTC	CASNPQGTYEQYF
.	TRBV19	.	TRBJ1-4	TGTGCCAGTAGTATAGAAGGGCAGGGAGGCGAAAAACTGTTTTTT	CASSIEGQGGEKLFF
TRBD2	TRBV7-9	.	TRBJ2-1	TGTGCCAGCACCGGGACTAGCGGGAGATACCACTCCTACAATGAGCAGTTCTTC	CASTGTSGRYHSYNEQFF
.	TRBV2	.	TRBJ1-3	TGTGCCAGCAGGGAGGGAAACACCATATATTTT	CASREGNTIYF
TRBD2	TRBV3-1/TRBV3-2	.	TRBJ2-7	TGTGCCAGCAGCCCCACCCCCGCTAGCGGGGCCGGCGAGCAGTACTTC	CASSPTPASGAGEQYF
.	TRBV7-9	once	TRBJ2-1	TGTGCCAGCAGCAAAGAGGAATTGTACCCACATGAGCAGTTCTTC	CASSKEELYPHEQFF
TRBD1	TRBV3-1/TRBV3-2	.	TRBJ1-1	TGTGCCAGCAGCCAACGACAGGGTTCTCTAGCTTTCTTT	CASSQRQGSLAFF
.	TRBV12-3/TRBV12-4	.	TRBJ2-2	TGTGCCAGCAGAAAGACCGGGGAGCTGTTTTTT	CASRKTGELFF
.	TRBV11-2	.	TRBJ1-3	TGTGCCAGCAGCTTAGATACCCTAGTCTCTGGAAACACCATATATTTT	CASSLDTLVSGNTIYF
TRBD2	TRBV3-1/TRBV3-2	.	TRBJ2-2	TGTGCCAGCAGCCAGGCGGGGGGCCCCGGGGAGCTGTTTTTT	CASSQAGGPGELFF
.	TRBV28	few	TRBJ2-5	TGTGCCGCAGGGGAAGAAGAGACCCAGTACTTC	CAAGEEETQYF
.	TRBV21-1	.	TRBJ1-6	TGTGCCAGCTATACCGGGACAGGGATCAGAGATAATTCACCCCTCCACTTT	CASYTGTGIRDNSPLHF
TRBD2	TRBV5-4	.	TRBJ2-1	TGTGCCAGCAGCGACGGGGCGACTAGCGGGAGCTCCTACAATGAGCAGTTCTTC	CASSDGATSGSSYNEQFF
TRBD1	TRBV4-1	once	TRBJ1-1	TGCGCCAGCAGCCAATCTGGACAGGGGAGCACTGAAGCTTTCTTT	CASSQSGQGSTEAFF
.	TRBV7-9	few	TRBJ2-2	TGTGCCAGCAGGACTATCCGGGACCCCGGGGCCGGGGAGCTGTTTTTT	CASRTIRDPGAGELFF
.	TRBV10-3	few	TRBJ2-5	TGTGCCATCAGTGAAGGAGTAGGGGAAGAGACCCAGTACTTC	CAISEGVGEETQYF
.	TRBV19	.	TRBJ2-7	TGTGCCAGTAGGCAGACAGGAACGGTTTCCTACGAGCAGTACTTC	CASRQTGTVSYEQYF
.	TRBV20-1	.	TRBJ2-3	TGCAGTGCTAGTGCGGGACCAAACACAGATACGCAGTATTTT	CSASAGPNTDTQYF
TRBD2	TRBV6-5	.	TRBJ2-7	TGTGCCAGCAGTTACTCGATAGGACTAGCGGGATGGGAGCAGTACTTC	CASSYSIGLAGWEQYF
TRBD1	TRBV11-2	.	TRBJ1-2	TGTGCCAGCAGCTCGACAGGGGCCTATGGCTACACCTTC	CASSSTGAYGYTF
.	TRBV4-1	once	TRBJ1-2	TGCGCCAGCAGCTTTACAGGGTTGGGGGGTGGCTACACCTTC	CASSFTGLGGGYTF
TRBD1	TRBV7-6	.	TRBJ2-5	TGTGCCAGCACCCGACAGGGTTTTGCGGAGACCCAGTACTTC	CASTRQGFAETQYF
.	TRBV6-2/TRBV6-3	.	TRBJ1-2	TGTGCCAGCAGTTACTTGGGGACCGCTGGCTACACCTTC	CASSYLGTAGYTF
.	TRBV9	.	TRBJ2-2	TGTGCCAGCAGCGAACTCACCGGGGAGCTGTTTTTT	CASSELTGELFF
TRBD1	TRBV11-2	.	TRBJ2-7	TGTGCCAGCAGCTTCCAGGGGGCGAACTACGAGCAGTACTTC	CASSFQGANYEQYF
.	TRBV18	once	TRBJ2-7	TGTGCCAGCTCACCACCCTCTGGGGGGGGGCTAAGCGAGCAGTACTTC	CASSPPSGGGLSEQYF
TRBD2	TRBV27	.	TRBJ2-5	TGTGCCAGCAGTGAGCGGGGGCACCAAGAGACCCAGTACTTC	CASSERGHQETQYF
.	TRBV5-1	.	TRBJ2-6	TGCGCCAGCAGCTTGGGGGGCGCGAACCCACTCCCCTCTGGGGCCAACGTCCTGACTTTC	CASSLGGANPLPSGANVLTF
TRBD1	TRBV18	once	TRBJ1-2	TGTGCCAGCTCCCGAACTAGGGGGCAGGGTATCAACTATGGCTACACCTTC	CASSRTRGQGINYGYTF
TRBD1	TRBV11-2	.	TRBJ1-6	TGTGCCAGCAGCCCGAGGACAGGAAACTCACCCCTCCACTTT	CASSPRTGNSPLHF
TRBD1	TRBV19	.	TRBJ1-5	TGTGCCAGTAACCTCGGACAGGGCCACAATCAGCCCCAGCATTTT	CASNLGQGHNQPQHF
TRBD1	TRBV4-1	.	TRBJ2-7	TGCGCCAGCAGCCAAGGGGACAGGGGCTACGAGCAGTACTTC	CASSQGDRGYEQYF
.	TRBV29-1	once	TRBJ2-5	TGCAGCGTTGTTTCCCCTGGAGGAGAGACCCAGTACTTC	CSVVSPGGETQYF